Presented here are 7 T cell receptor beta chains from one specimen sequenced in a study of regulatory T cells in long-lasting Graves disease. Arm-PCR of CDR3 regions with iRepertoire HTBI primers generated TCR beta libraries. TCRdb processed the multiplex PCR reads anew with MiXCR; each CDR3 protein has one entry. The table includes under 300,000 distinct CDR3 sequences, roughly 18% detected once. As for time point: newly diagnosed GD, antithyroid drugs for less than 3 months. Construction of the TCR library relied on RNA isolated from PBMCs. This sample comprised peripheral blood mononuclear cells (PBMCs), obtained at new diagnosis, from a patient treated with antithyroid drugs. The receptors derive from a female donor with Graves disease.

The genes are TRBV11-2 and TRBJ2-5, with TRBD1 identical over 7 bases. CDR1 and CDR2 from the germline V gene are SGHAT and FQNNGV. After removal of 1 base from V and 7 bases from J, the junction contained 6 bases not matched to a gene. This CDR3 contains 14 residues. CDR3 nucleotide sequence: TGTGCCAGCAGCTTAGGTCGACGACAGGGGACCCAGTACTTC. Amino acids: CASSLGRRQGTQYF.

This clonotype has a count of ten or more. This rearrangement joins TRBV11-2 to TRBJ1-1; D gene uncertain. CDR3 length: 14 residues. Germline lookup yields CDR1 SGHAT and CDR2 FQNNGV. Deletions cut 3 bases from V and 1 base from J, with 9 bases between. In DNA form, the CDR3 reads TGTGCCAGCAGCTTCAGGCGGAGGAACACTGAAGCTTTCTTT. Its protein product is CASSFRRRNTEAFF.

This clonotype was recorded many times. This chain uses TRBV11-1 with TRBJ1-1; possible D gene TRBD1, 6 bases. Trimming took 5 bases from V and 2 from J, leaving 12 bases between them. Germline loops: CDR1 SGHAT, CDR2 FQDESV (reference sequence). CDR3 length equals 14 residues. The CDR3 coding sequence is TGTGCCAGCAGCCCCGGGACACCAAACACTGAAGCTTTCTTT. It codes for CASSPGTPNTEAFF.

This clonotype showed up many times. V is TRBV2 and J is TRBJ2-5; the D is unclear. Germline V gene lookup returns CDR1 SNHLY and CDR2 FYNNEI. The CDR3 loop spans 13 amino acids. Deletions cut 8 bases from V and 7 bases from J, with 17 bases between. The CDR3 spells CASGIDRTGTQYF. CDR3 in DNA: TGTGCCAGCGGGATAGATCGAACCGGGACCCAGTACTTC.

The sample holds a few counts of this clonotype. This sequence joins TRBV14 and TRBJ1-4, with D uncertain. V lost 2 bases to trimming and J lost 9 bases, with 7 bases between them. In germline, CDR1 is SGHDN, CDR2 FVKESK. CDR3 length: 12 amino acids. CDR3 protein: CASSQWTQKLFF. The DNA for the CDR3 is TGTGCCAGCAGCCAATGGACTCAAAAACTGTTTTTT.

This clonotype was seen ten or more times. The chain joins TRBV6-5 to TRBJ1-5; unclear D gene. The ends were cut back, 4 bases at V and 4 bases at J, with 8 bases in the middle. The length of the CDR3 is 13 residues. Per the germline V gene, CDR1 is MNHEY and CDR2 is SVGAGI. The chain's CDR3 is CASSFPANQPQHF. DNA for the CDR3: TGTGCCAGCAGTTTTCCAGCAAATCAGCCCCAGCATTTT.

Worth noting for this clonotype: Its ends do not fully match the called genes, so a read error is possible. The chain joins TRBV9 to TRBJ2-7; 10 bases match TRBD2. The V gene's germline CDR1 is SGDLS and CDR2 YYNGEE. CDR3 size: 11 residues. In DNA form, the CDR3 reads TGTGCCAGCAGCGTAGAGGGGACTAGCGTCTTC. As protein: CASSVEGTSVF.